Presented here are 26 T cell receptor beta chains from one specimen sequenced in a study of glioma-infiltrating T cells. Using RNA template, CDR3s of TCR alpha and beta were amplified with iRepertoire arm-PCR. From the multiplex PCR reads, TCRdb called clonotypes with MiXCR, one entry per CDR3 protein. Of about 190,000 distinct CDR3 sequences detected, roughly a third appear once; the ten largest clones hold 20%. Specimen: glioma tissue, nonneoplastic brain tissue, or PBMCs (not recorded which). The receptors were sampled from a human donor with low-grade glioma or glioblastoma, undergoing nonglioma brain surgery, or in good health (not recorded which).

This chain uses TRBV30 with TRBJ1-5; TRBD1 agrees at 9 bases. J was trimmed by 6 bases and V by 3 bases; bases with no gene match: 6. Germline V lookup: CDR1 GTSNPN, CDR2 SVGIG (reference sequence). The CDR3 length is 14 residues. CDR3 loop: CAWSAGTGLQPQHF. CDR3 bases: TGTGCCTGGAGCGCCGGGACAGGGCTTCAGCCCCAGCATTTT.

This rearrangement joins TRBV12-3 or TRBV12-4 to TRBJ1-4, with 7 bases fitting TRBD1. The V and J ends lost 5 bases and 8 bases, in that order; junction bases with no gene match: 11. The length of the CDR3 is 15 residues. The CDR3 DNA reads TGTGCCAGCAGTCCCCGGACAGGTTCTGGGGAAAAACTGTTTTTT. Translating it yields CASSPRTGSGEKLFF.

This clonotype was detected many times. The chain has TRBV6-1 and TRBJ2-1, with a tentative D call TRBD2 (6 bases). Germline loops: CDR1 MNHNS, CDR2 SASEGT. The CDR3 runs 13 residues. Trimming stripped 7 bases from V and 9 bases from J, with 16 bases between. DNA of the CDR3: TGTGCCAGCACTCCCCGGCGGGGTGCTGAGCAGTTCTTC. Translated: CASTPRRGAEQFF.

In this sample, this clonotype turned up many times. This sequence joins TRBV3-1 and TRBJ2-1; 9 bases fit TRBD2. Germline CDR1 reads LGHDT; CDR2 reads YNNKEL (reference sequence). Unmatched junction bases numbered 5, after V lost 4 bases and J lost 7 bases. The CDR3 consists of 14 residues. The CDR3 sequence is CASSPGLAKNEQFF. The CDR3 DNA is TGTGCCAGCAGCCCAGGACTAGCGAAGAATGAGCAGTTCTTC.

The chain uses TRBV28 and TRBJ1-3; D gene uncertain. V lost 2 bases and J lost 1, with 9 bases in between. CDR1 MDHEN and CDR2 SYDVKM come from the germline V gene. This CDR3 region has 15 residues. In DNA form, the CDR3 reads TGTGCCAGCAGTTTAGCCCGGGTTTCTGGAAACACCATATATTTT. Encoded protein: CASSLARVSGNTIYF.

DNA for the CDR3: TGCAGTGCCCCTGCGACCCTGACTAGCGGGAGGGATGAGCAGTTCTTC. This codes for CSAPATLTSGRDEQFF. The chain joins TRBV20-1 to TRBJ2-1, with 14 bases fitting TRBD2. The ends lost 6 bases at V and 8 bases at J; junction bases unmatched: 12. The germline V gene encodes CDR1 DFQATT and CDR2 SNEGSKA (reference sequence). The CDR3 totals 16 residues.

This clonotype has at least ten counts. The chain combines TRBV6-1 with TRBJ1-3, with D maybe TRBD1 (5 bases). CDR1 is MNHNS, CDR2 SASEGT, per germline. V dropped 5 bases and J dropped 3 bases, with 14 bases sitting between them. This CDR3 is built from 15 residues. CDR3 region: CASSWDAAIGNTIYF. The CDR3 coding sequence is TGTGCCAGCAGTTGGGACGCAGCGATTGGAAACACCATATATTTT.

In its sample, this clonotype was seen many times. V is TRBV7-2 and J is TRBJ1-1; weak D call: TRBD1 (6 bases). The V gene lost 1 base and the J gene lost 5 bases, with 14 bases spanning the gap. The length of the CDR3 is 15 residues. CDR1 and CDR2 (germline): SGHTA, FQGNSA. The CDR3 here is CASSLGAGTKTEAFF. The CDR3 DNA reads TGTGCCAGCAGCTTAGGCGCCGGGACAAAGACTGAAGCTTTCTTT.

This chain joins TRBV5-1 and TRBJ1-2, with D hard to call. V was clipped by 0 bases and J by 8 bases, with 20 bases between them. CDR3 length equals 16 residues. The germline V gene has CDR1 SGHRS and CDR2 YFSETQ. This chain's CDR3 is CASSLDGPNFDGGYTF. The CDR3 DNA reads TGCGCCAGCAGCTTGGACGGACCTAATTTCGATGGGGGCTACACCTTC.

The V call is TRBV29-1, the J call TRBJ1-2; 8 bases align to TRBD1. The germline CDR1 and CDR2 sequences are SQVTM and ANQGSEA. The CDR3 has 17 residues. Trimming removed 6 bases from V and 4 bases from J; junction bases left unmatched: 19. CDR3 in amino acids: CSVPQKMRQGQGYGYTF. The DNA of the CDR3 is TGCAGCGTCCCCCAAAAAATGAGACAGGGGCAGGGCTATGGCTACACCTTC.

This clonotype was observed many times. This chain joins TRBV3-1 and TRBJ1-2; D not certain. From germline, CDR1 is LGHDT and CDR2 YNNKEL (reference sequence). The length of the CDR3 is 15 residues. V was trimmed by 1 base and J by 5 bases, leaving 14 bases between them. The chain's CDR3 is CASSQGLGSSYGYTF. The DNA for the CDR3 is TGTGCCAGCAGCCAAGGTTTAGGCTCTAGTTATGGCTACACCTTC. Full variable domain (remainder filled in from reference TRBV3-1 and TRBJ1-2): DTAVSQTPKYLVTQMGNDKSIKCEQNLGHDTMYWYKQDSKKFLKIMFSYNNKELIINETVPNRFSPKSPDKAHLNLHINSLELGDSAVYFCASSQGLGSSYGYTFGSGTRLTVV.

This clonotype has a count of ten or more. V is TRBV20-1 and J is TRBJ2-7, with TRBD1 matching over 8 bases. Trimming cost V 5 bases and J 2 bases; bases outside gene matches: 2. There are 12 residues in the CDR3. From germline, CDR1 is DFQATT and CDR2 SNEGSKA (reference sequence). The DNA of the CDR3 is TGCAGTGCTGGACAGGGAACCTACGAGCAGTACTTC. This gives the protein CSAGQGTYEQYF.

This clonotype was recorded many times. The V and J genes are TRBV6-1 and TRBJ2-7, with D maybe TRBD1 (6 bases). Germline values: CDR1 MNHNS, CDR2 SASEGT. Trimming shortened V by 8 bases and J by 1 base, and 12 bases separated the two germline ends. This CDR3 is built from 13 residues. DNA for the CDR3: TGTGCCAGCCCTCGGGACACTTCCTACGAGCAGTACTTC. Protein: CASPRDTSYEQYF.

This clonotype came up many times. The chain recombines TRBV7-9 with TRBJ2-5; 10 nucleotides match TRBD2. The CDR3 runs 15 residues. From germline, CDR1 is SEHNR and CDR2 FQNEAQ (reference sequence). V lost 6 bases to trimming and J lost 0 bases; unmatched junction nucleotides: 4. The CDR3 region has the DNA TGTGCCAGCAGAGGACTAGCGGCCTACCAAGAGACCCAGTACTTC. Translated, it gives CASRGLAAYQETQYF.

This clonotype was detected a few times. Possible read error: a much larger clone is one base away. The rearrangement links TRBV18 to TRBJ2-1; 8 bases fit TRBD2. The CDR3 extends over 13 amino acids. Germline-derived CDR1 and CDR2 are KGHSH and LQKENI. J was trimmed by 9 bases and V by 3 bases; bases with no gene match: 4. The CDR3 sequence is CASSPTSAVEQFF. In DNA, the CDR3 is TGTGCCAGCTCACCGACTAGCGCGGTTGAGCAGTTCTTC. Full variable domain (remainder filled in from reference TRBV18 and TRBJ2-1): NAGVMQNPRHLVRRRGQEARLRCSPMKGHSHVYWYRQLPEEGLKFMVYLQKENIIDESGMPKERFSAEFPKEGPSILRIQQVVRGDSAAYFCASSPTSAVEQFFGPGTRLTVL.

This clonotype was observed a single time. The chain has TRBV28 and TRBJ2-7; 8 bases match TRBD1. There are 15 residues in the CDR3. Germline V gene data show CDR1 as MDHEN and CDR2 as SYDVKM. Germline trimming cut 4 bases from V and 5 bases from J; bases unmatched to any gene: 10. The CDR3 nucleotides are TGTGCCAGCAGTTCCGGGTCGCAGGGGGCCCACGAGCAGTACTTC. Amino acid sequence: CASSSGSQGAHEQYF.

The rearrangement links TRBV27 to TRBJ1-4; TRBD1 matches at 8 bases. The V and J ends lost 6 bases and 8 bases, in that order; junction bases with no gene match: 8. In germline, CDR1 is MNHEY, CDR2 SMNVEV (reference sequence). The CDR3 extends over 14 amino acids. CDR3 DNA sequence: TGTGCCAGCAGCCATGGACAGGGCCCCGAAAAACTGTTTTTT. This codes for CASSHGQGPEKLFF.

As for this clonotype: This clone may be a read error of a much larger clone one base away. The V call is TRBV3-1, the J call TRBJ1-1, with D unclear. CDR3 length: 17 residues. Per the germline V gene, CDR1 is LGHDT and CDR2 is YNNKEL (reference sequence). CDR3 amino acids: CASIQEGLWVEDTEAFF. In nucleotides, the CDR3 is TGTGCCAGCATCCAAGAAGGGTTGTGGGTGGAAGACACTGAAGCTTTCTTT.

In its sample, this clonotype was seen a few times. The CDR3: CASSFNGPGELFF. CDR3 DNA sequence: TGCGCCAGCAGCTTCAATGGGCCCGGGGAGCTGTTTTTT. The rearrangement uses TRBV5-1 and TRBJ2-2; D ambiguous. V was cut by 2 bases and J by 6 bases, with 8 bases left in between. The CDR3 sequence is 13 residues long. Germline V gene data show CDR1 as SGHRS and CDR2 as YFSETQ.

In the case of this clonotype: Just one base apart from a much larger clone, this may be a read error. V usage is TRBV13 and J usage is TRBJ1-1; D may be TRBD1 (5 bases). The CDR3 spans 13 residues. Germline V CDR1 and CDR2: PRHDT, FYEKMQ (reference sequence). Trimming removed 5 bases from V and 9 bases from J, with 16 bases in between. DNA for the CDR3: TGTGCCAGCAGCGTAGCAGGGTTCCCCAAAGCTTTCTTT. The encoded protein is CASSVAGFPKAFF.

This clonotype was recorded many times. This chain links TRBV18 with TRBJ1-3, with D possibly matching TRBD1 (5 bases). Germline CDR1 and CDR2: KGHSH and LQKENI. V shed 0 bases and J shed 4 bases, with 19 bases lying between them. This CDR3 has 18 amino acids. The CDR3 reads CASSPPTLGTSAGNTIYF. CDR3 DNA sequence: TGTGCCAGCTCACCACCGACCCTTGGGACGTCGGCAGGAAACACCATATATTTT.

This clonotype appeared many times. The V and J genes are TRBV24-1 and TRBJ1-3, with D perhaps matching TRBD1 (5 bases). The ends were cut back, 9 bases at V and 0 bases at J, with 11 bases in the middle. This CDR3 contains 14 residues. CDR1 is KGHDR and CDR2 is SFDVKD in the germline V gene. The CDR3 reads CATSGHFSGNTIYF. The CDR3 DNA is TGTGCCACCTCAGGACACTTCTCTGGAAACACCATATATTTT.

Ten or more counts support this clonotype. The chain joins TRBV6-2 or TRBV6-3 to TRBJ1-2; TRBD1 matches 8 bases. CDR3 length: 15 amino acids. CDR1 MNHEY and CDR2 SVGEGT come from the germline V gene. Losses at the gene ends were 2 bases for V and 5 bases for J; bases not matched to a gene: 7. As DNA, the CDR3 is TGTGCCAGCAGTTACGCCGGGACAGGAGCGTATGGCTACACCTTC. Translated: CASSYAGTGAYGYTF.

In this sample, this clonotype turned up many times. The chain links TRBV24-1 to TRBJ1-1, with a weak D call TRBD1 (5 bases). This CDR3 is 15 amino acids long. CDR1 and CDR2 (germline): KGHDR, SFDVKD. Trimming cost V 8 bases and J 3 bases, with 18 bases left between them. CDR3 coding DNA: TGTGCCACCATGTCTTATGGGGGGAAGGACACTGAAGCTTTCTTT. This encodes CATMSYGGKDTEAFF.

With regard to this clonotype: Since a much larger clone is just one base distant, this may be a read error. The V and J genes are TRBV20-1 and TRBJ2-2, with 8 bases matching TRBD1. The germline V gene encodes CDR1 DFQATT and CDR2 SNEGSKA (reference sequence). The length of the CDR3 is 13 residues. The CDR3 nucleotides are TGCAGTGCCCAGGGGGCGAACACCGGGGAGCCGTTTTTT. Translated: CSAQGANTGEPFF.

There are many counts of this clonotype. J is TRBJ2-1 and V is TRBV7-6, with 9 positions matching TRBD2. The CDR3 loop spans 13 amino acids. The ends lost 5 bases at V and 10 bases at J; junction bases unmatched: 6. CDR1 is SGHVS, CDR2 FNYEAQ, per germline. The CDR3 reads CASSVGTSPEQFF. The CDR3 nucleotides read TGTGCCAGCAGCGTAGGGACTAGCCCGGAGCAGTTCTTC.